Below are 9 T cell receptor beta chains sequenced from a single sample in a study of shared clonotypes between healthy human individuals. Here immunoSEQ multiplex PCR was the method, and the copy in TCRdb shows in-frame clones only, minus some. The table shows hundreds of thousands of clones, with around 75% occurring only once. Sequencing used PBMCs. Receptors originate from a woman in her thirties or forties in good health. Some clones in this sample may be carry-over from other donors' samples.

This chain joins TRBV6-5 and TRBJ2-3; D unclear. V was cut by 6 bases and J by 7 bases, with 17 bases left in between. The CDR3 loop spans 14 amino acids. The germline V gene encodes CDR1 MNHEY and CDR2 SVGAGI. CDR3 protein: CASSRQPQSNTQYF. CDR3 coding DNA: TGTGCCAGCAGCCGGCAGCCCCAGTCTAATACGCAGTATTTT.

This clone was detected a few times. V usage is TRBV6-1 and J usage is TRBJ2-2; D is possibly TRBD1 (6 bases). Trimming removed 7 bases from V and 3 bases from J, with 12 bases in between. Germline lookup yields CDR1 MNHNS and CDR2 SASEGT. The CDR3 sequence is 14 residues long. The CDR3 region is CASTQGGDTGELFF. The DNA for the CDR3 is TGTGCCAGCACCCAAGGGGGTGACACCGGGGAGCTGTTTTTT.

The rearrangement links TRBV27 to TRBJ2-5; 10 bases map to TRBD2. This CDR3 contains 15 residues. The germline gives CDR1 MNHEY, CDR2 SMNVEV (reference sequence). The ends lost 3 bases at V and 2 bases at J; junction bases unmatched: 3. The CDR3 nucleotides are TGTGCCAGCAGTTTCTGGACTAGCGGACAAGAGACCCAGTACTTC. Its protein product is CASSFWTSGQETQYF.

The gene calls are TRBV7-2 and TRBJ2-4, with 11 bases that match TRBD2. V trimming: 3 bases; J trimming: 1 base; junction bases outside the gene matches: 8. CDR3 length: 18 amino acids. Per the germline V gene, CDR1 is SGHTA and CDR2 is FQGNSA. Here the CDR3 reads CASSFPSGRWAAKNIQYF. DNA for the CDR3: TGTGCCAGCAGCTTCCCTAGCGGGAGGTGGGCGGCCAAAAACATTCAGTACTTC. The full variable domain, its missing parts supplied by reference TRBV7-2 and TRBJ2-4, is GAGVSQSPSNKVTEKGKDVELRCDPISGHTALYWYRQSLGQGLEFLIYFQGNSAPDKSGLPSDRFSAERTGGSVSTLTIQRTQQEDSAVYLCASSFPSGRWAAKNIQYFGAGTRLSVL.

This chain links TRBV5-1 with TRBJ2-2, with D perhaps TRBD2 (6 bases). Germline CDR1 SGHRS, CDR2 YFSETQ. CDR3 length: 16 amino acids. The V end lost 0 bases, the J end lost 0 bases, and 9 bases lay between the germline ends. This CDR3 reads CASSLGGGTNTGELFF. The CDR3 DNA sequence: TGCGCCAGCAGCTTGGGCGGCGGGACGAACACCGGGGAGCTGTTTTTT.

The V gene is TRBV6-5, the J gene TRBJ1-1; unclear D gene. Trimming removed 2 bases at V and 7 bases at J, with 11 bases between. This CDR3 comprises 13 residues. CDR1 is MNHEY and CDR2 is SVGAGI in the germline V gene. For the CDR3, the DNA is TGTGCCAGCAGTTACGGTACACTACTTGAAGCTTTCTTT. Translating gives CASSYGTLLEAFF.

Only a few counts were recorded for this clone. The chain recombines TRBV10-3 with TRBJ1-2; 10 bases agree with TRBD1. Germline values: CDR1 ENHRY, CDR2 SYGVKD. The CDR3 sequence is 15 residues long. V dropped 0 bases and J dropped 7; count of bases not matched to a gene: 5. This chain's CDR3 is CAISESDRGLGGYTF. For the CDR3, the DNA is TGTGCCATCAGTGAGTCGGACAGGGGGTTAGGTGGCTACACCTTC.

The rearrangement links TRBV11-2 to TRBJ2-1; 10 bases are a match to TRBD2. The CDR3 is made up of 15 amino acids. Losses at the gene ends were 5 bases for V and 4 bases for J; bases not matched to a gene: 5. Per germline, CDR1 SGHAT and CDR2 FQNNGV. This CDR3 is CASSPLAGKYNEQFF. The DNA for the CDR3 is TGTGCCAGCAGCCCACTAGCGGGAAAATACAATGAGCAGTTCTTC.

The chain combines TRBV7-9 with TRBJ1-4; 9 nucleotides match TRBD1. The CDR3 runs 18 residues. Losses at the gene ends were 5 bases for V and 4 bases for J; bases not matched to a gene: 14. Germline CDR1 and CDR2: SEHNR and FQNEAQ (reference sequence). The CDR3 DNA reads TGTGCCAGCAGCATCCCGGGACAGGGTTGCCCCGTTAATGAAAAACTGTTTTTT. This codes for CASSIPGQGCPVNEKLFF.